This T cell receptor (beta chain) stems from a study of cytomegalovirus exposure and HLA in healthy donors. Primers included in the PCR were 60 Vbeta and 13 Jbeta primers. Some clones are missing from TCRdb's copy, which holds only in-frame ones; the method was immunoSEQ multiplex PCR. The sample has about 55,000 clones. The germline V gene encodes CDR1 SGHVS and CDR2 FNYEAQ. The CDR3 length is 13 residues. Trimming at V came to 5 bases and at J to 9 bases, leaving 4 bases not matched to a gene. The TCR comes from a man aged 50-59 years in good health and CMV-seropositive. This chain joins TRBV7-6 and TRBJ2-1; 10 positions match TRBD2. The sample was PBMCs. CDR3 nucleotides: TGTGCCAGCAGCAAGCGACTAGCGGGTGAGCAGTTCTTC. Amino acid sequence: CASSKRLAGEQFF.